This record covers a single TCR beta chain. What it binds is unknown. 5'RACE template switching generated TCR cDNA, adding a universal primer site and UMIs. TCRdb re-analysed the 5' RACE reads in MiXCR, keeping a single row per CDR3 protein. The sample contains hundreds of thousands of distinct CDR3 sequences, about an eighth of which appear only once. The sample is drawn from a study of T cells after yellow fever vaccination. Study conclusions and caveats: Most primary-vaccination clones reappeared after the booster (approximately 96% CD4, about 90% CD8). Any FACS-sorted repertoire could hold abundant clonotypes that contaminate it from the bulk population. Peaking on day 5 versus 15, the secondary response was faster but weaker.

V gave up 6 bases and J gave up 6 bases, with 8 bases separating them. CDR1 is KGHDR, CDR2 SFDVKD, per germline. The CDR3 is made up of 12 amino acids. This rearrangement joins TRBV24-1 to TRBJ1-5; D is uncertain. The TCR comes from a man younger than 35 who received the YFV17D yellow fever vaccine. Sequenced material: CD4+ T cells sorted from PBMCs, taken 15 days after the yellow fever booster vaccination. CDR3 residues: CATSTGSQPQHF. The CDR3 DNA sequence: TGTGCCACCAGTACGGGAAGTCAGCCCCAGCATTTT.